This T cell receptor (beta chain) was retrieved from a study of blood T cell repertoires in COVID-19. Study in general: The origin of the acute and convalescent COVID-19 samples was the United States, Italy and Spain. T cells, B-cell-depleted T cells, or PBMCs provided the cDNA or gDNA that served as material.

Clones were sequenced by immunoSEQ multiplex PCR, and TCRdb holds only the in-frame ones, with some missing. The sample includes around 330,000 clones, 85% of them seen just once. Trimming pared 5 bases from V and 6 bases from J, leaving 14 bases between. The CDR3 runs 15 residues. Germline CDR1 and CDR2: MDHEN and SYDVKM. Participants came from fewer than 25 US areas, aged roughly 18 to 100 years. This sequence joins TRBV28 and TRBJ1-6; D not resolved. Material: PBMCs or T cells enriched from blood (not recorded which). This receptor was taken from a woman aged 25 to 39 who had been exposed to COVID-19. The CDR3 DNA reads TGTGCCAGCAGTCCGCAGGAGGGTAGTAATTCACCCCTCCACTTT. It specifies CASSPQEGSNSPLHF.